In this sample, the clone carrying this T cell receptor (beta chain) turned up many times. Its antigen is currently unknown. V lost 2 bases to trimming and J lost 5 bases, with 1 base between them. CDR3 length: 10 residues. Germline V gene lookup returns CDR1 GTSNPN and CDR2 SVGIG (reference sequence). Time point defined: newly diagnosed GD, antithyroid drugs for less than 3 months. The TCR library was made from RNA that had been extracted from PBMCs in TRIzol. The source of the sample is a study of regulatory T cells in long-lasting Graves disease. For TCR beta, libraries came from iRepertoire HTBI primers and Arm-PCR of CDR3 regions. From the multiplex PCR reads, TCRdb called clonotypes with MiXCR, one entry per CDR3 protein. This sample has around 400,000 distinct CDR3 sequences, with roughly a sixth found just once. Findings and limits, study-wide: Sharing of public clonotypes was greater in persistent patients (around 3,000) than in new patients (around 1,000).

The chain links TRBV30 to TRBJ1-3; D uncertain. The sample here was peripheral blood mononuclear cells (PBMCs), taken at new diagnosis, from a patient treated with antithyroid drugs. This TCR derives from a female donor with Graves disease. Here the CDR3 reads CAWSRNTIYF. The CDR3 bases are TGTGCCTGGAGTCGAAACACCATATATTTT.